Shown below are 7 T cell receptor beta chains from a single sample sequenced in a study of OX40 agonist ivuxolimab in advanced cancers. Sequencing was performed with immunoSEQ multiplex PCR; in TCRdb, only in-frame clones are kept and a portion is missing. Altogether about 23,000 clones are present, about 82% being singletons, with the ten largest covering over 20%. The sample in question was CD4+ or CD8+ T cells sorted from blood, obtained in a trial of the OX40 agonist ivuxolimab. Source of these receptors: an adult with an advanced solid tumor such as melanoma, head and neck, liver or kidney cancer.

This chain connects TRBV4-1 to TRBJ2-5, with D possibly TRBD1 on 6 matching bases. Trimming took off 0 bases at V and 2 bases at J, with 10 bases between the two ends. Per the germline V gene, CDR1 is MGHRA and CDR2 is YSYEKL. The CDR3 is 15 residues long. CDR3 sequence reads: CASSQDRTAQETQYF. CDR3 bases: TGCGCCAGCAGCCAAGATAGGACAGCTCAAGAGACCCAGTACTTC.

This clone was counted between two and nine times. The chain combines TRBV7-8 with TRBJ2-7; 8 nucleotides line up with TRBD2. This CDR3 contains 15 residues. J lost 4 bases, V lost 5 bases, and 10 bases had no gene match. Germline V gene data show CDR1 as SGHVS and CDR2 as FQNEAQ. The CDR3 DNA sequence: TGTGCCAGCAGCGGATGGAGCGGGGGTGCATACGAGCAGTACTTC. This codes for CASSGWSGGAYEQYF.

V usage is TRBV5-6 and J usage is TRBJ2-3; unclear D gene. V was shortened by 4 bases and J by 3 bases, with 15 bases between the two germline ends. The CDR3 extends over 15 amino acids. Germline V gene sequence: CDR1 SGHDT, CDR2 YYEEEE. The CDR3 region is CASSRRVRGTDTQYF. The CDR3 DNA reads as TGTGCCAGCAGCCGCCGGGTCCGAGGAACAGATACGCAGTATTTT.

The chain recombines TRBV30 with TRBJ2-3; weak D call: TRBD2 (7 bases). Trimming stripped 4 bases from V and 4 bases from J, with 12 bases between. The CDR3 extends over 13 amino acids. Germline V CDR1 and CDR2: GTSNPN, SVGIG (reference sequence). The CDR3 DNA follows: TGTGCCTGGAAGGGGGGGCAACCAGATACGCAGTATTTT. Translating it yields CAWKGGQPDTQYF.

V and J are TRBV27 and TRBJ2-7; D ambiguous. Deletions cut 2 bases from V and 6 bases from J, with 8 bases between. Per the germline V gene, CDR1 is MNHEY and CDR2 is SMNVEV (reference sequence). The CDR3 totals 12 residues. CDR3: CASSLPSREQYF. The CDR3 DNA follows: TGTGCCAGCAGTTTACCATCCCGCGAGCAGTACTTC.

This chain connects TRBV30 to TRBJ1-1; 9 nucleotides align to TRBD1. There are 13 residues in the CDR3. Germline V CDR1 and CDR2: GTSNPN, SVGIG (reference sequence). Trimming cost V 0 bases and J 7 bases; bases outside gene matches: 3. CDR3: CAWSVQGAGEAFF. The CDR3 nucleotides are TGTGCCTGGAGTGTACAGGGGGCAGGTGAAGCTTTCTTT.

V and J are TRBV27 and TRBJ2-3, with 9 bases identical to TRBD2. The CDR3 has 17 amino acids. With V trimmed by 6 bases and J by 5 bases, 15 bases remained unmatched. In germline, CDR1 is MNHEY, CDR2 SMNVEV (reference sequence). The CDR3 spells CASSRHTEREARDTQYF. The CDR3 DNA follows: TGTGCCAGCAGCAGACATACCGAGCGGGAGGCGAGAGATACGCAGTATTTT.